This entry describes one T cell receptor (beta chain). These data originate in a study of blood T cell repertoires in COVID-19. Study context: From T cells, B-cell-depleted T cells, or PBMCs came the material, which was cDNA or gDNA.

As processed by the authors: From reference gene primer amplification, estimates of nucleated cell counts were derived. Repertoires were generated with immunoSEQ multiplex PCR, while TCRdb's copy carries only in-frame clones and drops some. Clone size and the V and J calls come from that table; the DNA yielded D and trimming. The sample records roughly 300,000 clones, about 85% being singletons. Clinical history as reported by participants underpinned cohort assignment. Material: PBMCs or T cells enriched from blood (not recorded which). This clonotype was obtained from a woman under 40 who had recovered from COVID-19.

CDR3 amino acids: CASRSGQGETEAFF. As DNA, the CDR3 is TGTGCCAGCAGATCGGGACAGGGAGAGACTGAAGCTTTCTTT. The genes are TRBV5-6 and TRBJ1-1; TRBD1 aligns across 9 bases. CDR3 length equals 14 residues. Losses at the gene ends were 5 bases for V and 5 bases for J; bases not matched to a gene: 7. Germline CDR1 reads SGHDT; CDR2 reads YYEEEE.